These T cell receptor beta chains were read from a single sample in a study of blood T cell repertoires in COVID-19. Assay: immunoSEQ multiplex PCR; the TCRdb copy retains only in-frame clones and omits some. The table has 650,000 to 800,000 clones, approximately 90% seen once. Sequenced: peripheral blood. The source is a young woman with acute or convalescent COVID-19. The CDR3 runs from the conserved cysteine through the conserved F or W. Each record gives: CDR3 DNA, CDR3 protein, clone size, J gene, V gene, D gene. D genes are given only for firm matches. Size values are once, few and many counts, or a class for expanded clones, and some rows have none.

TGTGCCACCAGTGTTAAGGACTACCCGGGCACAGATACGCAGTATTTT	CATSVKDYPGTDTQYF	NA	TRBJ2-3	TRBV24-1	NA
TGCGCCAGCATTGTGGCAAGGAGGGTTCACATGAACACTGAAGCTTTCTTT	CASIVARRVHMNTEAFF	NA	TRBJ1-1	TRBV5-1	NA
TGTGCCAGCAGTTACTCGAGGAACGGGGAGCTGTTTTTT	CASSYSRNGELFF	NA	TRBJ2-2	TRBV6-5	NA
TGCAGCGTTGAGAGGGGACAGGGGGCAGAAAGGGTAGAGACCCAGTACTTC	CSVERGQGAERVETQYF	NA	TRBJ2-5	TRBV29-1	TRBD1
TGTGCCAGTAGTCCTTGGGACAGGGAGTATTGGGGCTACACCTTC	CASSPWDREYWGYTF	once	TRBJ1-2	TRBV19	TRBD1
TGTGCCAGCCTTACAGGGGGCAGGCAGCCCCAGCATTTT	CASLTGGRQPQHF	NA	TRBJ1-5	TRBV28	TRBD1
TGTGCCAGCTCACCACTCAGGGACAATCAGCCCCAGCATTTT	CASSPLRDNQPQHF	NA	TRBJ1-5	TRBV18	NA
TGTGCCAGCAGCTTAATAGTTGGGGAGCGGGGCAAGGGAGGCTACACCTTC	CASSLIVGERGKGGYTF	NA	TRBJ1-2	TRBV7-2	NA
TGTGCCAGCAGCCAAGATTGGACAGGGGTAGGGTACACCTTC	CASSQDWTGVGYTF	once	TRBJ1-2	TRBV3-1/TRBV3-2	TRBD1
TGTGCCAGCAGCCTACCCACCGGGGAGCTGTTTTTT	CASSLPTGELFF	NA	TRBJ2-2	TRBV13	NA
TGTGCCAGTAGTACCAGGGGAGCAACTAATGAAAAACTGTTTTTT	CASSTRGATNEKLFF	NA	TRBJ1-4	TRBV19	NA
TGTGCCAGCTCACCACTGGGACAGCTGAACACTGAAGCTTTCTTT	CASSPLGQLNTEAFF	NA	TRBJ1-1	TRBV18	TRBD1
TGTGCCAGCAGCCCTCGAAGGCGGGGCGGTTTAGGCAACGAGCAGTACTTC	CASSPRRRGGLGNEQYF	NA	TRBJ2-7	TRBV9	NA
TGTGCCAGCAGTGAAAGGGGGACAGTTGTTAAACTGTTTTTT	CASSERGTVVKLFF	once	TRBJ1-4	TRBV6-1	TRBD1
TGTGCCAGTAGTCTCCCGGAGGACAGGGGGCATCAGCCCCAGCATTTT	CASSLPEDRGHQPQHF	NA	TRBJ1-5	TRBV19	TRBD1
TGTGCCAGCAGCTTACTTCCAGGTAGCTCCTACAATGAGCAGTTCTTC	CASSLLPGSSYNEQFF	NA	TRBJ2-1	TRBV7-7	NA
TGTGCCAGTAGTACCCCCGGGACAGGGACATACGAGCAGTACTTC	CASSTPGTGTYEQYF	NA	TRBJ2-7	TRBV19	TRBD1
TGCGCCAGCAGCTCCCGTCGACGTGACCCCGGGACAGGGCCAGATGATTCCTATGGCTACACCTTC	CASSSRRRDPGTGPDDSYGYTF	NA	TRBJ1-2	TRBV5-1	TRBD1
TGTGCCACCAGACAGGGAGAATTTAATGAAAAACTGTTTTTT	CATRQGEFNEKLFF	few	TRBJ1-4	TRBV15	NA
TGCAGCGTTGTTGTGGAGACAGGGGTTATAGATACGCAGTATTTT	CSVVVETGVIDTQYF	NA	TRBJ2-3	TRBV29-1	TRBD1